A selection of T cell receptor beta chains follows, all from one sample in a study of control samples from healthy donors and cancer patients. The data were produced by immunoSEQ multiplex PCR, yet TCRdb's version contains in-frame clones alone and is incomplete. The sample lists approximately 90,000 clones; 84% were seen once. Sequencing used PBMCs. The receptors come from a man aged 65 to 85 with lung cancer. CDR3s include the opening cysteine and the closing phenylalanine or tryptophan. The order of the fields is clone size, V gene, D gene, J gene, CDR3 protein, CDR3 DNA. D genes are given only for firm matches. Clone sizes are given selectively: once, few, many, or a class where the clone is expanded.

clone_size: .
v_call: TRBV30
d_call: .
j_call: TRBJ1-5
cdr3_aa: CAWSVGGRDQPQHF
cdr3_nt: TGTGCCTGGAGTGTTGGAGGGAGGGATCAGCCCCAGCATTTT

clone_size: few
v_call: TRBV6-6
d_call: .
j_call: TRBJ1-3
cdr3_aa: CASSKASGPTGNTIYF
cdr3_nt: TGTGCCAGCAGTAAGGCGTCCGGGCCCACCGGAAACACCATATATTTT

clone_size: once
v_call: TRBV5-4
d_call: .
j_call: TRBJ2-7
cdr3_aa: CASSYPATDEQYF
cdr3_nt: TGTGCCAGCAGCTATCCCGCGACAGACGAGCAGTACTTC

clone_size: .
v_call: TRBV7-2
d_call: .
j_call: TRBJ2-1
cdr3_aa: CASSLEWGPINEQFF
cdr3_nt: TGTGCCAGCAGCTTAGAGTGGGGGCCAATCAATGAGCAGTTCTTC

clone_size: .
v_call: TRBV27
d_call: .
j_call: TRBJ2-5
cdr3_aa: CASKEAGSLQETQYF
cdr3_nt: TGTGCCAGCAAAGAAGCTGGCAGCCTGCAAGAGACCCAGTACTTC

clone_size: few
v_call: TRBV6-5
d_call: TRBD1
j_call: TRBJ2-7
cdr3_aa: CASSYGGTGGSYEQYF
cdr3_nt: TGTGCCAGCAGTTACGGGGGGACAGGGGGCTCCTACGAGCAGTACTTC

clone_size: .
v_call: TRBV29-1
d_call: .
j_call: TRBJ1-5
cdr3_aa: CSVGGGNQPQHF
cdr3_nt: TGCAGCGTTGGGGGTGGCAATCAGCCCCAGCATTTT

clone_size: .
v_call: TRBV7-8
d_call: .
j_call: TRBJ1-5
cdr3_aa: CASSPFSRIGSNQPQHF
cdr3_nt: TGTGCCAGCAGCCCGTTTAGTCGGATAGGAAGCAATCAGCCCCAGCATTTT

clone_size: .
v_call: TRBV30
d_call: .
j_call: TRBJ1-4
cdr3_aa: CAWGAGVANEKLFF
cdr3_nt: TGTGCCTGGGGGGCGGGGGTCGCGAATGAAAAACTGTTTTTT

clone_size: .
v_call: TRBV7-3
d_call: TRBD1
j_call: TRBJ1-2
cdr3_aa: CASSYYPGQGFPGYTF
cdr3_nt: TGTGCCAGCAGCTATTACCCGGGACAGGGGTTTCCTGGCTACACCTTC

clone_size: .
v_call: TRBV20-1
d_call: .
j_call: TRBJ1-2
cdr3_aa: CSARLGGGYTF
cdr3_nt: TGCAGTGCTAGATTGGGGGGTGGCTACACCTTC

clone_size: .
v_call: TRBV7-6
d_call: TRBD2
j_call: TRBJ2-5
cdr3_aa: CASSLARLAGDETQYF
cdr3_nt: TGTGCCAGCAGCTTAGCGAGACTAGCGGGGGATGAGACCCAGTACTTC

clone_size: .
v_call: TRBV7-9
d_call: .
j_call: TRBJ1-1
cdr3_aa: CASSSGGREAFF
cdr3_nt: TGTGCCAGCAGCTCGGGCGGCCGTGAAGCTTTCTTT

clone_size: .
v_call: TRBV5-4
d_call: TRBD2
j_call: TRBJ2-3
cdr3_aa: CASSSGLAGGSTDTQYF
cdr3_nt: TGTGCCAGCAGCTCTGGACTAGCGGGGGGGTCGACAGATACGCAGTATTTT

clone_size: .
v_call: TRBV12-2
d_call: .
j_call: TRBJ1-1
cdr3_aa: CASRYPRDNSNTEAFF
cdr3_nt: TGTGCAAGTCGCTACCCAAGGGACAACTCGAACACTGAAGCTTTCTTT

clone_size: .
v_call: TRBV28
d_call: TRBD2
j_call: TRBJ2-3
cdr3_aa: CASSSTSGESTDTQYF
cdr3_nt: TGTGCCAGCAGTTCGACTAGCGGGGAGTCCACAGATACGCAGTATTTT

clone_size: .
v_call: TRBV2
d_call: TRBD1
j_call: TRBJ1-1
cdr3_aa: CASSRQGEYTEAFF
cdr3_nt: TGTGCCAGCAGTCGACAGGGGGAGTATACTGAAGCTTTCTTT

clone_size: .
v_call: TRBV6-4
d_call: .
j_call: TRBJ2-1
cdr3_aa: CASSDGVEGEQFF
cdr3_nt: TGTGCCAGCAGTGACGGGGTGGAGGGTGAGCAGTTCTTC

clone_size: .
v_call: TRBV2
d_call: TRBD2
j_call: TRBJ2-2
cdr3_aa: CASQGLASTGELFF
cdr3_nt: TGTGCCAGCCAGGGACTAGCGAGCACCGGGGAGCTGTTTTTT

clone_size: .
v_call: TRBV18
d_call: TRBD1
j_call: TRBJ2-7
cdr3_aa: CASSPTGSGEQYF
cdr3_nt: TGTGCCAGCTCACCGACAGGGTCGGGCGAGCAGTACTTC

clone_size: .
v_call: TRBV21-1
d_call: .
j_call: TRBJ1-5
cdr3_aa: CASSKAPPLDKRGNQPQHF
cdr3_nt: TGTGCCAGCAGCAAAGCGCCACCCCTCGACAAAAGGGGCAATCAGCCCCAGCATTTT

clone_size: .
v_call: TRBV7-9
d_call: .
j_call: TRBJ1-5
cdr3_aa: CASSLEGQPQHF
cdr3_nt: TGTGCCAGCAGCCTAGAGGGGCAGCCCCAGCATTTT

clone_size: few
v_call: TRBV3-1/TRBV3-2
d_call: .
j_call: TRBJ1-2
cdr3_aa: CASSFEGANYGYTF
cdr3_nt: TGTGCCAGCAGCTTCGAGGGAGCTAACTATGGCTACACCTTC

clone_size: .
v_call: TRBV5-6
d_call: .
j_call: TRBJ1-1
cdr3_aa: CASSPAPRGKNTEAFF
cdr3_nt: TGTGCCAGCAGCCCAGCCCCTAGGGGCAAGAACACTGAAGCTTTCTTT

clone_size: .
v_call: TRBV19
d_call: TRBD2
j_call: TRBJ2-5
cdr3_aa: CASSIQRGALVAQYF
cdr3_nt: TGTGCCAGTAGTATCCAGCGGGGGGCTTTGGTGGCCCAGTACTTC

clone_size: .
v_call: TRBV14
d_call: .
j_call: TRBJ1-2
cdr3_aa: CASSQDSFGGRGYGYTF
cdr3_nt: TGTGCCAGCAGCCAAGATAGTTTTGGCGGCAGAGGGTATGGCTACACCTTC

clone_size: .
v_call: TRBV30
d_call: .
j_call: TRBJ2-7
cdr3_aa: CAWSVRGFGAPAYEQYF
cdr3_nt: TGTGCCTGGAGTGTACGTGGATTCGGAGCACCCGCCTACGAGCAGTACTTC

clone_size: .
v_call: TRBV5-1
d_call: .
j_call: TRBJ2-2
cdr3_aa: CASSLAVLNTGELFF
cdr3_nt: TGCGCCAGCAGCTTGGCCGTCCTGAACACCGGGGAGCTGTTTTTT

clone_size: .
v_call: TRBV4-1
d_call: .
j_call: TRBJ1-2
cdr3_aa: CASSPTTSPLYGYTF
cdr3_nt: TGCGCCAGCAGCCCGACGACGTCTCCCCTCTATGGCTACACCTTC

clone_size: .
v_call: TRBV4-1
d_call: .
j_call: TRBJ1-1
cdr3_aa: CASSLGAGDTEAFF
cdr3_nt: TGCGCCAGCAGCCTCGGAGCGGGGGACACTGAAGCTTTCTTT

clone_size: .
v_call: TRBV7-4
d_call: TRBD2
j_call: TRBJ2-2
cdr3_aa: CASSRKRLAYTGELFF
cdr3_nt: TGTGCCAGCAGCCGCAAGAGACTAGCTTACACCGGGGAGCTGTTTTTT

clone_size: .
v_call: TRBV13
d_call: TRBD1
j_call: TRBJ2-7
cdr3_aa: CASSLNRDSYEQYF
cdr3_nt: TGTGCCAGCAGCCTTAATCGGGACAGCTACGAGCAGTACTTC

clone_size: few
v_call: TRBV30
d_call: .
j_call: TRBJ2-2
cdr3_aa: CAWNTNTGELFF
cdr3_nt: TGTGCCTGGAATACGAACACCGGGGAGCTGTTTTTT

clone_size: .
v_call: TRBV27
d_call: .
j_call: TRBJ1-6
cdr3_aa: CASRSLGIPSPLHF
cdr3_nt: TGTGCCAGCAGGTCGTTAGGGATCCCTTCACCCCTCCACTTT

clone_size: .
v_call: TRBV30
d_call: .
j_call: TRBJ1-1
cdr3_aa: CAWSRRRPASMNTEAFF
cdr3_nt: TGTGCCTGGAGTAGACGCCGACCAGCCTCAATGAACACTGAAGCTTTCTTT

clone_size: few
v_call: TRBV5-4
d_call: .
j_call: TRBJ1-1
cdr3_aa: CASSFYGNTEAFF
cdr3_nt: TGTGCCAGCAGCTTTTACGGGAACACTGAAGCTTTCTTT

clone_size: .
v_call: TRBV19
d_call: TRBD2
j_call: TRBJ2-2
cdr3_aa: CASSPLAGVISGELFF
cdr3_nt: TGTGCCAGTAGCCCACTAGCGGGGGTCATAAGCGGGGAGCTGTTTTTT

clone_size: .
v_call: TRBV9
d_call: .
j_call: TRBJ2-1
cdr3_aa: CASSVSAYNEQFF
cdr3_nt: TGTGCCAGCAGCGTGAGTGCTTACAATGAGCAGTTCTTC

clone_size: .
v_call: TRBV15
d_call: .
j_call: TRBJ2-5
cdr3_aa: CATSRDQGPETQYF
cdr3_nt: TGTGCCACCAGCAGAGATCAGGGCCCGGAGACCCAGTACTTC

clone_size: .
v_call: TRBV19
d_call: .
j_call: TRBJ1-1
cdr3_aa: CASNPSGVLWTEAFF
cdr3_nt: TGTGCCAGTAACCCGTCTGGGGTACTTTGGACTGAAGCTTTCTTT

clone_size: .
v_call: TRBV2
d_call: .
j_call: TRBJ2-5
cdr3_aa: CATNRRGVQETQYF
cdr3_nt: TGTGCCACCAATCGCAGGGGGGTCCAAGAGACCCAGTACTTC

clone_size: .
v_call: TRBV3-1/TRBV3-2
d_call: .
j_call: TRBJ1-2
cdr3_aa: CASSQLFTGSLNYGYTF
cdr3_nt: TGTGCCAGCAGCCAATTATTTACAGGAAGTCTTAACTATGGCTACACCTTC

clone_size: .
v_call: TRBV27
d_call: .
j_call: TRBJ1-6
cdr3_aa: CASSLIKIYNSPLHF
cdr3_nt: TGTGCCAGCAGTTTAATTAAGATATACAATTCACCCCTCCACTTT

clone_size: once
v_call: TRBV7-3
d_call: TRBD2
j_call: TRBJ2-1
cdr3_aa: CASSRDYTNNEQFF
cdr3_nt: TGTGCCAGCAGTAGGGACTACACAAACAATGAGCAGTTCTTC

clone_size: .
v_call: TRBV3-1/TRBV3-2
d_call: .
j_call: TRBJ2-7
cdr3_aa: CASSQGVASYEQYF
cdr3_nt: TGTGCCAGCAGCCAAGGGGTAGCTTCCTACGAGCAGTACTTC

clone_size: .
v_call: TRBV18
d_call: .
j_call: TRBJ2-7
cdr3_aa: CASSPPFMALEQYF
cdr3_nt: TGTGCCAGCTCACCACCTTTTATGGCCCTGGAGCAGTACTTC

clone_size: .
v_call: TRBV11-3
d_call: .
j_call: TRBJ1-1
cdr3_aa: CASSLGPATEAFF
cdr3_nt: TGTGCCAGCAGCTTAGGCCCCGCCACTGAAGCTTTCTTT

clone_size: .
v_call: TRBV7-9
d_call: TRBD2
j_call: TRBJ2-5
cdr3_aa: CASSLGTSRETQYF
cdr3_nt: TGTGCCAGCAGCTTAGGGACTAGCAGAGAGACCCAGTACTTC

clone_size: .
v_call: TRBV18
d_call: TRBD1
j_call: TRBJ1-4
cdr3_aa: CASSLNGTGYHEKLFF
cdr3_nt: TGTGCCAGCTCACTAAATGGGACAGGATACCATGAAAAACTGTTTTTT

clone_size: once
v_call: TRBV6-1
d_call: TRBD1
j_call: TRBJ1-5
cdr3_aa: CASSGDRAYSNQPQHF
cdr3_nt: TGTGCCAGCAGTGGGGACAGGGCCTATAGCAATCAGCCCCAGCATTTT

clone_size: .
v_call: TRBV5-1
d_call: .
j_call: TRBJ2-7
cdr3_aa: CASSLASVLSYEQYF
cdr3_nt: TGCGCCAGCAGCTTAGCGTCAGTCCTCTCCTACGAGCAGTACTTC

clone_size: .
v_call: TRBV24-1
d_call: .
j_call: TRBJ2-1
cdr3_aa: CATSDGVNYNEQFF
cdr3_nt: TGTGCCACCAGTGATGGGGTGAACTACAATGAGCAGTTCTTC